These 4 T cell receptor beta chains were all obtained from the same sample, sequenced in a study of CD8+ T cells in alopecia areata. RNA extraction and reverse transcription yielded cDNA as sequencing template. Assay: immunoSEQ multiplex PCR; the TCRdb copy retains only in-frame clones and omits some. This sample has roughly 140,000 clones, with roughly 60% found just once. The material sequenced was CD8+ T cells sorted from blood. These TCRs come from a human donor in good health.

V and J are TRBV5-6 and TRBJ2-5, with D perhaps being TRBD1 or TRBD2 (5 bases each). Germline CDR1 SGHDT, CDR2 YYEEEE. Trimming took off 3 bases at V and 2 bases at J, with 14 bases between the two ends. This CDR3 region has 15 residues. The CDR3 nucleotides read TGTGCCAGCAGCTCTCCGGGGCCCGAGCAAGAGACCCAGTACTTC. Its protein product is CASSSPGPEQETQYF.

This chain links TRBV4-1 with TRBJ2-1, with a tentative D call TRBD2 (5 bases). Germline lookup yields CDR1 MGHRA and CDR2 YSYEKL. V was pared by 1 base and J by 5 bases, with 12 bases between. The CDR3 loop spans 15 amino acids. In nucleotides, the CDR3 is TGCGCCAGCAGCCAAGTGAGGGAAAGAGACAATGAGCAGTTCTTC. Translating it yields CASSQVRERDNEQFF.

This chain links TRBV2 with TRBJ1-6; 7 bases agree with TRBD1. Germline trimming cut 0 bases from V and 8 bases from J; bases unmatched to any gene: 7. The CDR3 length is 16 residues. Looked up from germline, CDR1 is SNHLY and CDR2 is FYNNEI. This chain's CDR3 is CASSEASKGAHSPLHF. DNA of the CDR3: TGTGCCAGCAGTGAAGCGTCGAAGGGGGCCCATTCACCCCTCCACTTT.

The V gene is TRBV29-1, the J gene TRBJ2-1; TRBD1 might be the D (5 bases). The V gene's germline CDR1 is SQVTM and CDR2 ANQGSEA. The CDR3 runs to 14 residues. V lost 6 bases, J lost 5 bases, and 17 bases lay in between. The CDR3 nucleotides are TGCAGCGTCCAGGGAACCAGGGCTAACAATGAGCAGTTCTTC. Amino acid sequence: CSVQGTRANNEQFF.